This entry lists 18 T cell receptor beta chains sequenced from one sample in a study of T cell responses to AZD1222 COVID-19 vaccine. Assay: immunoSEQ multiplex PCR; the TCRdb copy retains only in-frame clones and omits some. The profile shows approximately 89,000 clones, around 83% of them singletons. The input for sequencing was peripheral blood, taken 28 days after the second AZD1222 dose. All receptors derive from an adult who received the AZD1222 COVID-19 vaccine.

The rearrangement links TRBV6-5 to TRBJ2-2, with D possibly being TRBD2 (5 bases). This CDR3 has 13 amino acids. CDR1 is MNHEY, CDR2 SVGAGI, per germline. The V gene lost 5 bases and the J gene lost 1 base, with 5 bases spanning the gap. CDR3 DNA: TGTGCCAGCAGTCGGGAGAACACCGGGGAGCTGTTTTTT. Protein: CASSRENTGELFF.

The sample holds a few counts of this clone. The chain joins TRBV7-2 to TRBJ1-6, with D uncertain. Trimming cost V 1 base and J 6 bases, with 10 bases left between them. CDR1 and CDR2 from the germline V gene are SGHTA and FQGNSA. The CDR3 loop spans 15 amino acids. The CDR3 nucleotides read TGTGCCAGCAGCTTAGTGGGATTCTCTAATTCACCCCTCCACTTT. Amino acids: CASSLVGFSNSPLHF.

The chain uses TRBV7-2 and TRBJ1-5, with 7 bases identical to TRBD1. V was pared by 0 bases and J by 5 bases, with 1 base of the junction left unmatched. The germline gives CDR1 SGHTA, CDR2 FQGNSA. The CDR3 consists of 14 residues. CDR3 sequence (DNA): TGTGCCAGCAGCTTAGCCCAGGGGGATCAGCCCCAGCATTTT. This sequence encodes CASSLAQGDQPQHF.

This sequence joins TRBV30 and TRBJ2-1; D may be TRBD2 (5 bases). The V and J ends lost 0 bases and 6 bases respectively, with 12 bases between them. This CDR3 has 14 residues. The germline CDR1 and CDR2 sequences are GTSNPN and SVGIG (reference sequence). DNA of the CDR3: TGTGCCTGGAGTGTTGGCTACGAGGGCAATGAGCAGTTCTTC. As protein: CAWSVGYEGNEQFF.

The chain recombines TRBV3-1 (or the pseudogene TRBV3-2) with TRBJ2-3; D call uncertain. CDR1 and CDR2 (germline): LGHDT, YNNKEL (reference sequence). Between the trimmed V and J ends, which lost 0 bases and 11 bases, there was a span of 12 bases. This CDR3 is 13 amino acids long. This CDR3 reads CASSQEVAVGQYF. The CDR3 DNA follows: TGTGCCAGCAGCCAAGAAGTTGCCGTGGGGCAGTATTTT.

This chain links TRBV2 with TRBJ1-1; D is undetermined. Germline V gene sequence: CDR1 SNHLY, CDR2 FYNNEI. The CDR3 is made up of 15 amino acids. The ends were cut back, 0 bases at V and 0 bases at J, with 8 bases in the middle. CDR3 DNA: TGTGCCAGCAGTGAAGCTGTACAGATGAACACTGAAGCTTTCTTT. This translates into CASSEAVQMNTEAFF.

The CDR3, as DNA: TGCGCCAGCAGCCCCCGACAGGGGGCTGGCGAGCAGTACTTC. This sequence encodes CASSPRQGAGEQYF. This chain uses TRBV5-1 with TRBJ2-7, with 10 bases that match TRBD1. There are 14 residues in the CDR3. Germline V lookup: CDR1 SGHRS, CDR2 YFSETQ. V trimming: 4 bases; J trimming: 6 bases; junction bases outside the gene matches: 7.

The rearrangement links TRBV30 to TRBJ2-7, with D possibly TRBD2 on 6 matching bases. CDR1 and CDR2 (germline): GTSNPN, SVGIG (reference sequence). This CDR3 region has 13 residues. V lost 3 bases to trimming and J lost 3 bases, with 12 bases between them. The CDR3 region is CAWRGGVSYEQYF. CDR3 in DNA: TGTGCCTGGAGGGGGGGAGTAAGCTACGAGCAGTACTTC.

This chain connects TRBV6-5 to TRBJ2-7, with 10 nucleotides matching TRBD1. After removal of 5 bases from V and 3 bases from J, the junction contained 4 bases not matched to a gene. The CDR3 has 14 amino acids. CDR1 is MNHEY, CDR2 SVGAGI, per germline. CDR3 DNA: TGTGCCAGCAGTCCAGGACAGGGGGGCTACGAGCAGTACTTC. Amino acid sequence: CASSPGQGGYEQYF.

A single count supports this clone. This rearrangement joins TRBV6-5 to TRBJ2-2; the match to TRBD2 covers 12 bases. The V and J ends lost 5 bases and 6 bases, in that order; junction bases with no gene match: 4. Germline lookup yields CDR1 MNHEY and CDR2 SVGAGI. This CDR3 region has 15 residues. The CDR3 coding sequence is TGTGCCAGCAGTCAGACTAGCGGGAGAGCCGGGGAGCTGTTTTTT. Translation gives CASSQTSGRAGELFF.

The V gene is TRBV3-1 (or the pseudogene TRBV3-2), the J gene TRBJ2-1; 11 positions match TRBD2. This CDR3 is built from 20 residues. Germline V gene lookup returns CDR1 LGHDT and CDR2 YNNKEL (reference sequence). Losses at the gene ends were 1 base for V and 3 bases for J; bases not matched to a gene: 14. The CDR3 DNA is TGTGCCAGCAGCCAAGTGCCTAGCGGGGGGCTCAATCAAGGCTACAATGAGCAGTTCTTC. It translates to CASSQVPSGGLNQGYNEQFF.

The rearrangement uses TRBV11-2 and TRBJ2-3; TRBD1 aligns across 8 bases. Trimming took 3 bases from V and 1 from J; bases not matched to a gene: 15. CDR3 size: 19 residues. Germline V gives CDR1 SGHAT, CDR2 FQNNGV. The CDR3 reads CASSFPTRTGTGGTDTQYF. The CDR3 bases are TGTGCCAGCAGCTTCCCCACTCGGACAGGGACGGGTGGCACAGATACGCAGTATTTT.

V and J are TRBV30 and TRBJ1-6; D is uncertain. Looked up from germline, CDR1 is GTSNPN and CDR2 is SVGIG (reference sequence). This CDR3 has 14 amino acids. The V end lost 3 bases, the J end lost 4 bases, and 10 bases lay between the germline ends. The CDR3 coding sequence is TGTGCCTGGAGGGCAGGAGATTATAATTCACCCCTCCACTTT. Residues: CAWRAGDYNSPLHF.

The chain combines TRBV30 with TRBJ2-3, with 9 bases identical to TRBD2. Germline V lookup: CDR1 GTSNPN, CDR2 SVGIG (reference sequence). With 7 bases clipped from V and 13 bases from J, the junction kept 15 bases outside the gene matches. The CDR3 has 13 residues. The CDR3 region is CASRLAGAPREYF. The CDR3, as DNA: TGTGCCTCCAGATTAGCGGGGGCCCCGAGGGAGTATTTT.

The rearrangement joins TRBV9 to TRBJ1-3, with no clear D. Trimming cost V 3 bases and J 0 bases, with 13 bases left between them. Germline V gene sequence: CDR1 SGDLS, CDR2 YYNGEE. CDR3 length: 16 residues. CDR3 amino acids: CASSADPGDSGNTIYF. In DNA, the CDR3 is TGTGCCAGCAGCGCGGACCCCGGGGACTCTGGAAACACCATATATTTT.

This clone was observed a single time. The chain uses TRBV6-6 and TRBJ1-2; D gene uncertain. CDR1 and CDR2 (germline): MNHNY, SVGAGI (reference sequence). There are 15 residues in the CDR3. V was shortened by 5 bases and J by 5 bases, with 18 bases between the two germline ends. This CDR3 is CASSRTSTGPYGYTF. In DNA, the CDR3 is TGTGCCAGCAGTAGGACGAGCACCGGGCCGTATGGCTACACCTTC.

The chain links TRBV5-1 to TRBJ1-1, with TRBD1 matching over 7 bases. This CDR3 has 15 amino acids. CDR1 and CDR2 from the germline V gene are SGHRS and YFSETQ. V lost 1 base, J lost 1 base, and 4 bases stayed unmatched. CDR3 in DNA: TGCGCCAGCAGCTTGTGGGGACAGACGAACACTGAAGCTTTCTTT. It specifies CASSLWGQTNTEAFF.

CDR3 sequence reads: CASSRSLFAGDAYEQYF. The CDR3 bases are TGTGCCAGCAGCCGTTCCCTATTCGCAGGGGACGCCTACGAGCAGTACTTC. The V call is TRBV5-6, the J call TRBJ2-7; tentative D call: TRBD1 (6 bases). This CDR3 region has 17 residues. Trimming took off 4 bases at V and 2 bases at J, with 22 bases between the two ends. CDR1 is SGHDT and CDR2 is YYEEEE in the germline V gene.